The 32 T cell receptor beta chains given below trace back to one sample, sequenced in a study of OX40 agonist ivuxolimab in advanced cancers. The protocol was immunoSEQ multiplex PCR, while the TCRdb copy is restricted to in-frame clones and leaves out a portion. The data show approximately 30,000 clones, 65% to 90% seen once. The sample in question was CD4+ or CD8+ T cells sorted from blood, obtained in a trial of the OX40 agonist ivuxolimab. The receptors were gathered from an adult with an advanced solid tumor such as melanoma, head and neck, liver or kidney cancer.

This clone was seen only once. The J gene is TRBJ2-7, the V gene TRBV11-3; D unresolved. From germline, CDR1 is SGHNT and CDR2 YENEEA. This CDR3 is built from 13 residues. V was clipped by 5 bases and J by 6 bases, with 14 bases between them. CDR3 amino acids: CASSRTHPGEQYF. Written as DNA, the CDR3 is TGTGCCAGCAGCCGGACCCATCCTGGCGAGCAGTACTTC.

The chain recombines TRBV7-8 with TRBJ1-1; D unclear. Deletions cut 5 bases from V and 6 bases from J, with 13 bases between. The CDR3 contains 13 residues. CDR1 and CDR2 from the germline V gene are SGHVS and FQNEAQ. The CDR3 protein is CASSRTLIPEAFF. As DNA, the CDR3 is TGTGCCAGCAGCCGCACCCTAATACCTGAAGCTTTCTTT.

This clone has only a few counts. CDR3 DNA: TGTGCCAGCAGCTTAGATCAGGCGGGCAGGACTTTTGGAAACACCATATATTTT. Protein product: CASSLDQAGRTFGNTIYF. The V gene is TRBV11-2, the J gene TRBJ1-3, with unresolved D. The V gene's germline CDR1 is SGHAT and CDR2 FQNNGV. Trimming left V 0 bases short and J 3 bases short, with 18 bases between. The CDR3 is 18 amino acids.

V and J are TRBV7-8 and TRBJ2-7, with TRBD1 identical over 8 bases. This CDR3 has 15 residues. Germline V gene data show CDR1 as SGHVS and CDR2 as FQNEAQ. The V and J ends lost 5 bases and 5 bases, in that order; junction bases with no gene match: 11. CDR3 loop: CASSQLRGPLHEQYF. Here the CDR3 DNA reads TGTGCCAGCAGCCAACTCAGGGGGCCCCTCCACGAGCAGTACTTC.

The chain links TRBV9 to TRBJ1-1, with D perhaps TRBD1 (5 bases). Germline V lookup: CDR1 SGDLS, CDR2 YYNGEE. The CDR3 covers 16 residues. Trimming took off 3 bases at V and 1 base at J, with 16 bases between the two ends. CDR3 nucleotides: TGTGCCAGCAGCGGAGAAGACGGGGACGGGAACACTGAAGCTTTCTTT. Protein product: CASSGEDGDGNTEAFF.

The chain carries TRBV28 and TRBJ2-1; either TRBD1 or TRBD2 may supply D (5 bases each). Trimming pared 8 bases from V and 12 bases from J, leaving 32 bases between. The CDR3 covers 17 residues. The germline V gene has CDR1 MDHEN and CDR2 SYDVKM. CDR3 sequence: CASATFLAGTYNEGQFF. CDR3 bases: TGTGCCAGCGCTACCTTTTTAGCCGGGACCTACAATGAAGGGCAGTTCTTC.

This sequence joins TRBV4-2 and TRBJ2-3; possible D gene TRBD2, 6 bases. Germline V gene sequence: CDR1 LGHNA, CDR2 YNFKEQ. Trimming pared 0 bases from V and 3 bases from J, leaving 19 bases between. The CDR3 has 18 amino acids. CDR3 residues: CASSQDLVAERETDTQYF. The CDR3 region has the DNA TGTGCCAGCAGCCAAGACCTCGTAGCGGAAAGGGAGACAGATACGCAGTATTTT.

The chain recombines TRBV23-1 with TRBJ2-2; possibly TRBD1 for D (6 bases). TRBV23-1 counts as an open reading frame of uncertain function. Trimming removed 1 base at V and 2 bases at J, with 14 bases between. The CDR3 consists of 17 residues. The CDR3 nucleotides are TGCGCCAGCAGTCAATTCGCTCCGACAGGAAACACCGGGGAGCTGTTTTTT. Residues: CASSQFAPTGNTGELFF.

The V call is TRBV11-1, the J call TRBJ1-1; a weak D match, TRBD1 (5 bases). Germline V gene lookup returns CDR1 SGHAT and CDR2 FQDESV (reference sequence). The V end was cut by 2 bases, the J end by 2 bases, with 9 bases between. The CDR3 loop spans 14 amino acids. CDR3 in DNA: TGTGCCAGCAGCTTACGGGGGGACAACACTGAAGCTTTCTTT. Translated: CASSLRGDNTEAFF.

V and J are TRBV5-1 and TRBJ2-3; 10 nucleotides match TRBD2. The trim removed 0 bases at V and 4 bases at J, leaving 5 bases unmatched. Germline V CDR1 and CDR2: SGHRS, YFSETQ. The CDR3 consists of 16 residues. CDR3: CASSLGSGRLADTQYF. For the CDR3, the DNA is TGCGCCAGCAGCTTGGGTAGCGGGAGGTTGGCAGATACGCAGTATTTT.

The chain is built from TRBV27 and TRBJ2-1, with 9 bases matching TRBD1. The ends lost 8 bases at V and 4 bases at J; junction bases unmatched: 9. The germline CDR1 and CDR2 sequences are MNHEY and SMNVEV (reference sequence). The CDR3 has 15 residues. This chain's CDR3 is CASGLQGAPYNEQFF. The CDR3 region has the DNA TGTGCCAGCGGATTACAGGGGGCGCCGTACAATGAGCAGTTCTTC.

The rearrangement links TRBV9 to TRBJ2-5; D unresolved. V shed 4 bases and J shed 4 bases, with 11 bases lying between them. Germline V gene lookup returns CDR1 SGDLS and CDR2 YYNGEE. The CDR3 sequence is 13 residues long. The CDR3 DNA sequence: TGTGCCAGCAGCACCGGATCCACAGAGACCCAGTACTTC. This translates into CASSTGSTETQYF.

This chain connects TRBV7-6 to TRBJ2-2, with 10 bases matching TRBD2. V shed 8 bases and J 5 bases; nucleotides not matched to a gene: 8. The CDR3 is made up of 15 amino acids. Looked up from germline, CDR1 is SGHVS and CDR2 is FNYEAQ. The CDR3 coding sequence is TGTGCCAGCCAGGGCCAGCGGGAGGGGACCGGGGAGCTGTTTTTT. This gives the protein CASQGQREGTGELFF.

V and J are TRBV6-5 and TRBJ2-3, with D hard to call. V lost 2 bases and J lost 4, with 10 bases in between. This CDR3 is built from 14 residues. Germline V gene sequence: CDR1 MNHEY, CDR2 SVGAGI. CDR3 DNA: TGTGCCAGCAGTTACGCTGGGCTCTCAGATACGCAGTATTTT. Protein: CASSYAGLSDTQYF.

V is TRBV9 and J is TRBJ2-3; 7 nucleotides align to TRBD2. V was clipped by 4 bases and J by 1 base; unmatched bases: 6. CDR1 is SGDLS, CDR2 YYNGEE, per germline. CDR3 length: 15 residues. The CDR3 sequence is CASSSEGLRTDTQYF. As DNA, the CDR3 is TGTGCCAGCAGCTCCGAGGGACTACGCACAGATACGCAGTATTTT.

V and J are TRBV15 and TRBJ1-2, with D tentatively TRBD1 (6 bases). Trimming stripped 0 bases from V and 14 bases from J, with 22 bases between. CDR3 length: 15 residues. From germline, CDR1 is LNHNV and CDR2 YYDKDF (reference sequence). The CDR3 DNA reads as TGTGCCACCAGCAGAGATCGGGGGGGGCGGGATTCGAGGACCTTC. Protein product: CATSRDRGGRDSRTF.

The chain uses TRBV6-6 and TRBJ1-5; D is perhaps TRBD1 (5 bases). Germline CDR1 and CDR2: MNHNY and SVGAGI (reference sequence). V dropped 8 bases and J dropped 4 bases, with 15 bases sitting between them. The CDR3 spans 14 residues. The CDR3 loop is CASLPPGTNQPQHF. The DNA of the CDR3 is TGTGCCAGCCTCCCCCCAGGGACTAATCAGCCCCAGCATTTT.

This clone occurred once. The chain links TRBV27 to TRBJ2-7; 8 nucleotides line up with TRBD2. This CDR3 is built from 14 residues. J gave up 1 base and V 3 bases, and 2 bases lay outside the gene matches. Germline assignment: CDR1 MNHEY and CDR2 SMNVEV (reference sequence). CDR3 protein: CASSFGTRSYEQYF. The DNA for the CDR3 is TGTGCCAGCAGTTTCGGGACTAGGTCCTACGAGCAGTACTTC.

V gene TRBV4-1 combines with J gene TRBJ2-7, with a weak D call TRBD1 (6 bases). Germline V gene lookup returns CDR1 MGHRA and CDR2 YSYEKL. The ends were cut back, 0 bases at V and 7 bases at J, with 16 bases in the middle. The CDR3 has 15 amino acids. The CDR3 DNA follows: TGCGCCAGCAGCCAAGATATCGGATCCGGGACAGAGCAGTACTTC. This gives the protein CASSQDIGSGTEQYF.

V usage is TRBV29-1 and J usage is TRBJ1-3, with D uncertain. The CDR3 length is 13 residues. Germline loops: CDR1 SQVTM, CDR2 ANQGSEA. The germline V and J ends were trimmed by 2 bases and 0 bases, with 5 bases remaining between them. CDR3 coding DNA: TGCAGCGTTGAAACTGGCTCTGGAAACACCATATATTTT. Translated: CSVETGSGNTIYF.

This clone has a single count. The chain employs TRBV6-4 and TRBJ1-1; weak D call: TRBD1 (6 bases). From germline, CDR1 is MRHNA and CDR2 SNTAGT. The CDR3 loop spans 13 amino acids. Trimming shortened V by 6 bases and J by 5 bases, and 13 bases separated the two germline ends. This CDR3 reads CASSVRQGTEAFF. Here the CDR3 DNA reads TGTGCCAGCAGCGTCCGGCAGGGGACTGAAGCTTTCTTT.

This clone was found once. The genes are TRBV7-9 and TRBJ2-1; the match to TRBD1 covers 7 bases. CDR3 length: 17 residues. V shed 4 bases, J shed 0 bases, and the junction held 9 bases outside the gene matches. Germline CDR1 is SEHNR and CDR2 is FQNEAQ (reference sequence). In DNA, the CDR3 is TGTGCCAGCAGCTCCTGGGGGACAGCCAGCTCCTACAATGAGCAGTTCTTC. It codes for CASSSWGTASSYNEQFF.

The CDR3: CASSLTGNRGEQYF. The CDR3 DNA reads as TGTGCCAGCAGCTTAACCGGGAACCGGGGCGAGCAGTACTTC. The chain employs TRBV7-3 and TRBJ2-7; D perhaps matches TRBD2 (5 bases). Trimming stripped 0 bases from V and 6 bases from J, with 12 bases between. Looked up from germline, CDR1 is SGHTA and CDR2 is FQGTGA. The CDR3 is 14 residues long.

The genes are TRBV9 and TRBJ1-1; D is uncertain. Germline CDR1 is SGDLS and CDR2 is YYNGEE. V was clipped by 1 base and J by 3 bases, with 10 bases between them. There are 14 residues in the CDR3. Written as DNA, the CDR3 is TGTGCCAGCAGCGTAACGGAAAGGGACACTGAAGCTTTCTTT. It translates to CASSVTERDTEAFF.

This clone is a singleton in its sample. CDR3 sequence: CASSDTGGENTQYF. The CDR3 nucleotides are TGTGCCAGCAGTGATACCGGGGGCGAAAATACGCAGTATTTT. The V and J genes are TRBV6-1 and TRBJ2-3; either TRBD1 or TRBD2 may fit D (6 bases each). Trimming took 3 bases from V and 7 from J, leaving 14 bases between them. The CDR3 runs 14 residues. Germline V lookup: CDR1 MNHNS, CDR2 SASEGT.

This chain uses TRBV4-1 with TRBJ1-1, with D maybe TRBD1 (5 bases). Germline V gene data show CDR1 as MGHRA and CDR2 as YSYEKL. V dropped 5 bases and J dropped 1 base, with 14 bases sitting between them. CDR3 length: 15 residues. CDR3 sequence (DNA): TGCGCCAGCAGCGTATTCCATGACAGGAACACTGAAGCTTTCTTT. This gives the protein CASSVFHDRNTEAFF.

The rearrangement links TRBV4-1 to TRBJ1-5; no definite D call. CDR3 length: 15 amino acids. Germline values: CDR1 MGHRA, CDR2 YSYEKL. Trimming pared 5 bases from V and 5 bases from J, leaving 16 bases between. The DNA of the CDR3 is TGCGCCAGCAGCGTAGCGTGGCCCCCAGATCAGCCCCAGCATTTT. Its translation: CASSVAWPPDQPQHF.

V and J are TRBV9 and TRBJ2-1; 8 bases are shared with TRBD1. Germline loops: CDR1 SGDLS, CDR2 YYNGEE. This CDR3 is built from 17 residues. Losses at the gene ends were 1 base for V and 7 bases for J; bases not matched to a gene: 13. CDR3 coding DNA: TGTGCCAGCAGCGTACCCCGAGACAGGGGAGACTTTAATGAGCAGTTCTTC. This encodes CASSVPRDRGDFNEQFF.

Here the CDR3 reads CASSDPDRNTIYF. In DNA form, the CDR3 reads TGTGCCAGCAGTGACCCAGACAGAAACACCATATATTTT. The gene calls are TRBV2 and TRBJ1-3; no firm D call. Germline V gene lookup returns CDR1 SNHLY and CDR2 FYNNEI. V gave up 3 bases and J gave up 5 bases, with 8 bases separating them. The CDR3 spans 13 residues.

The V and J genes are TRBV9 and TRBJ2-5; maybe TRBD2 (6 bases). The ends were cut back, 4 bases at V and 0 bases at J, with 19 bases in the middle. Germline lookup yields CDR1 SGDLS and CDR2 YYNGEE. This CDR3 has 17 residues. The CDR3 protein is CASSSPFGGRYQETQYF. CDR3 nucleotide sequence: TGTGCCAGCAGCTCCCCGTTCGGGGGAAGGTACCAAGAGACCCAGTACTTC.

The V gene is TRBV6-5, the J gene TRBJ1-1; the D gene is possibly TRBD1 (5 bases). Germline V gene lookup returns CDR1 MNHEY and CDR2 SVGAGI. CDR3 length: 14 amino acids. The V end was cut by 6 bases, the J end by 5 bases, with 16 bases between. The CDR3 DNA is TGTGCCAGCAGAACGGGGGTCCTGAGTACTGAAGCTTTCTTT. Translation: CASRTGVLSTEAFF.

The V call is TRBV27, the J call TRBJ2-7; 8 bases map to TRBD2. J gave up 5 bases and V 3 bases, and 6 bases lay outside the gene matches. Germline V gene data show CDR1 as MNHEY and CDR2 as SMNVEV (reference sequence). This CDR3 has 14 amino acids. The CDR3 sequence: CASSFGGAINEQYF. In DNA form, the CDR3 reads TGTGCCAGCAGTTTCGGGGGGGCCATTAACGAGCAGTACTTC.